These T cell receptor beta chains were read from a single sample in a study of lymphopenia after photon versus proton radiotherapy. Generated by immunoSEQ multiplex PCR, the TCRdb table keeps only in-frame clones and is missing some. The sample carries 42,000 or so clones, approximately 82% recorded once. The material was peripheral blood, obtained from a patient treated with proton-based radiotherapy. Receptors were obtained from a woman in her seventies with pancreatic cancer. The CDR3 runs from the conserved cysteine through the conserved F or W.

V gene: TRBV10-3; J gene: TRBJ1-1; CDR3 protein: CAISQSDAQNTEAFF
V gene: TRBV11-1; J gene: TRBJ1-2; CDR3 protein: CASSQNPPDSSYGYTF
V gene: TRBV19; J gene: TRBJ1-5; CDR3 protein: CASSIVTGGFQQPQHF
V gene: TRBV10-1; J gene: TRBJ2-2; CDR3 protein: CASRPGQGFTGELFF
V gene: TRBV29-1; J gene: TRBJ1-3; CDR3 protein: CSVDRGSAGNTIYF
V gene: TRBV11-2; J gene: TRBJ1-1; CDR3 protein: CASSSAFPNTEAFF
V gene: TRBV7-2; J gene: TRBJ1-5; CDR3 protein: CASSSGQGQPQHF
V gene: TRBV4-1; J gene: TRBJ2-7; CDR3 protein: CASSQERGTDFSYEQYF
V gene: TRBV19; J gene: TRBJ1-2; CDR3 protein: CASSIQRTANYGYTF
V gene: TRBV6-5; J gene: TRBJ1-2; CDR3 protein: CASRAGTSNYGYTF
V gene: TRBV19; J gene: TRBJ2-5; CDR3 protein: CASTRTGNQETQYF
V gene: TRBV21-1; J gene: TRBJ2-7; CDR3 protein: CASSKGPRREAYEQYF
V gene: TRBV6-1; J gene: TRBJ2-5; CDR3 protein: CASFVGQETQYF
V gene: TRBV28; J gene: TRBJ2-6; CDR3 protein: CASRPTSSGANVLTF
V gene: TRBV4-2; J gene: TRBJ2-7; CDR3 protein: CASSQFGGVGLEQYF
V gene: TRBV28; J gene: TRBJ2-5; CDR3 protein: CASRTADRGQGETQYF
V gene: TRBV7-9; J gene: TRBJ2-5; CDR3 protein: CASSLQGARETQYF
V gene: TRBV19; J gene: TRBJ1-4; CDR3 protein: CASMTTIATNEKLFF
V gene: TRBV5-4; J gene: TRBJ2-1; CDR3 protein: CASSLEGGMRGNEQFF
V gene: TRBV19; J gene: TRBJ2-3; CDR3 protein: CASSTGTSADTQYF
V gene: TRBV7-3; J gene: TRBJ2-7; CDR3 protein: CASSASALEGSEQYF
V gene: TRBV6-1; J gene: TRBJ2-7; CDR3 protein: CASTPTSGSSYEQYF
V gene: TRBV19; J gene: TRBJ1-1; CDR3 protein: CASSRDGTGRTEAFF
V gene: TRBV7-2; J gene: TRBJ2-1; CDR3 protein: CASGSGSGVYNEQFF
V gene: TRBV5-1; J gene: TRBJ1-1; CDR3 protein: CASSGQGALSGTEAFF
V gene: TRBV27; J gene: TRBJ2-7; CDR3 protein: CASTSYPGSSYEQYF
V gene: TRBV18; J gene: TRBJ2-2; CDR3 protein: CASSPQGSTGELFF
V gene: TRBV19; J gene: TRBJ1-5; CDR3 protein: CASSGQGLNQPQHF
V gene: TRBV27; J gene: TRBJ1-2; CDR3 protein: CASSLSATGSYGYTF
V gene: TRBV27; J gene: TRBJ1-2; CDR3 protein: CASSLRGSGYTF
V gene: TRBV18; J gene: TRBJ1-1; CDR3 protein: CASSPFQQGAAEAFF
V gene: TRBV28; J gene: TRBJ1-5; CDR3 protein: CASSLSYNQPQHF
V gene: TRBV11-2; J gene: TRBJ2-3; CDR3 protein: CASSLDSGRALDTQYF
V gene: TRBV30; J gene: TRBJ1-5; CDR3 protein: CAWSVTLGSGQPQHF
V gene: TRBV6-5; J gene: TRBJ1-1; CDR3 protein: CASSYSASVMNTEAFF
V gene: TRBV28; J gene: TRBJ2-3; CDR3 protein: CASTRNGAGGRDTQYF
V gene: TRBV14; J gene: TRBJ2-3; CDR3 protein: CASSQPSGRAWGDTQYF
V gene: TRBV15; J gene: TRBJ2-2; CDR3 protein: CATSRTLGSGELFF
V gene: TRBV5-5; J gene: TRBJ2-5; CDR3 protein: CASSLGFGGRADQTQYF
V gene: TRBV5-6; J gene: TRBJ2-1; CDR3 protein: CASSPTSGNYNEQFF
V gene: TRBV7-9; J gene: TRBJ2-2; CDR3 protein: CASSPRTGNTGELFF
V gene: TRBV27; J gene: TRBJ2-5; CDR3 protein: CASSLERRGQETQYF
V gene: TRBV6-5; J gene: TRBJ1-1; CDR3 protein: CASRNSETEAFF
V gene: TRBV30; J gene: TRBJ1-2; CDR3 protein: CAWSTKGVGYTF
V gene: TRBV9; J gene: TRBJ1-5; CDR3 protein: CASSATQGWNQPQHF
V gene: TRBV18; J gene: TRBJ2-2; CDR3 protein: CASSPRAGTGMTGELFF
V gene: TRBV7-2; J gene: TRBJ2-7; CDR3 protein: CASSLTAGVDGQYF
V gene: TRBV25-1; J gene: TRBJ2-1; CDR3 protein: CASMGGSYNEQFF
V gene: TRBV28; J gene: TRBJ2-7; CDR3 protein: CASSYPQGQGSYEQYF
V gene: TRBV4-3; J gene: TRBJ1-1; CDR3 protein: CASSQTRLPPPRTEAFF
V gene: TRBV5-3; J gene: TRBJ2-5; CDR3 protein: CAWTPRRKTQYF
V gene: TRBV9; J gene: TRBJ2-7; CDR3 protein: CASSVGGTAYEQYF
V gene: TRBV7-9; J gene: TRBJ2-4; CDR3 protein: CASSGIQGVGNIQYF